The T cell receptor beta chain under discussion was sequenced for a study of shared clonotypes between healthy human individuals. This CDR3 region has 16 residues. Germline V CDR1 and CDR2: SGHDN, FVKESK. V was trimmed by 0 bases and J by 5 bases, leaving 16 bases between them. Naive CD8 cells were CD45RO-negative, positively selected for CCR7, excluding terminally differentiated effector memory CD45RA+ cells. The assay was immunoSEQ multiplex PCR, and TCRdb's table has in-frame clones only and misses some. The data contain over 800,000 clones, 80% to 95% of them singletons. The TCR originated in a young man in good health. The sequenced sample was naive CD8+ T cells sorted from blood. The chain carries TRBV14 and TRBJ2-5, with D hard to call. The CDR3 nucleotides are TGTGCCAGCAGCCAAGATGTTAGTATCCGTTTTGAGACCCAGTACTTC. This codes for CASSQDVSIRFETQYF.